The 16 T cell receptor beta chains given below trace back to one sample, sequenced in a study of tumor and adjacent non-tumor tissue in lung cancer. TCRbeta libraries were built with three rounds of nested PCR, modified from ARM-PCR. TCRdb itself ran the multiplex PCR reads through MiXCR, one entry per CDR3 protein. The sample lists roughly 43,000 distinct CDR3 sequences; approximately 57% were seen once. No cell sorting was done before RNA was extracted from the tissue. The normal lung tissue was taken more than 3 cm from the tumor edge. The specimen was distant non-tumor lung tissue. The source is a man aged 50-60 years with non-small cell lung cancer.

As regards this clonotype: The germline gene is not matched at one end of the junction; a read error may be the cause. The chain is built from TRBV4-2 and TRBJ2-2; TRBD2 matches 14 bases. CDR1 is LGHNA and CDR2 is YNFKEQ in the germline V gene. The CDR3 is made up of 18 amino acids. This CDR3 reads CASSHEGLAGANTRELFF. The CDR3 bases are TGTGCCAGCAGCCACGAGGGACTAGCGGGGGCGAACACCAGGGAACTGTTTTTT.

In the case of this clonotype: Compared with germline, one end of the junction differs, possibly owing to a read error. The V gene is TRBV11-1, the J gene TRBJ2-7; possibly TRBD2 for D (6 bases). The CDR3 contains 13 residues. Germline CDR1 and CDR2: SGHAT and FQDESV (reference sequence). CDR3 loop: CASGISGLLEQYF. The CDR3 nucleotides read TGTGCCAGTGGCATATCGGGACTCTTGGAGCAGTATTTC. Using reference TRBV11-1 and TRBJ2-7 for the parts outside the CDR3, the full variable domain is EAEVAQSPRYKITEKSQAVAFWCDPISGHATLYWYRQILGQGPELLVQFQDESVVDDSQLPKDRFSAERLKGVDSTLKIQPAELGDSAMYLCASGISGLLEQYFGPGTRLTVT.

This clonotype showed up many times. This chain links TRBV7-8 with TRBJ2-3; D remains unclear. The CDR3 is 14 amino acids. The germline V gene has CDR1 SGHVS and CDR2 FQNEAQ. Between the trimmed V and J ends, which lost 2 bases and 4 bases, there was a span of 10 bases. DNA for the CDR3: TGTGCCAGCAGCTTACAACAGCATTCAGATACGCAGTATTTT. Residues: CASSLQQHSDTQYF.

This clonotype was counted a few times. The junction departs from germline at one end; a sequencing error may be responsible. The rearrangement uses TRBV4-1 and TRBJ2-1; D is perhaps TRBD1 (5 bases). The CDR3 contains 17 residues. Germline lookup yields CDR1 MGHRA and CDR2 YSYEKL. CDR3 in DNA: TGCGCAAGCAGCCCCGCCGGTCTACAGGCGAGGTACAATGAGCAGTTCTTC. This translates into CASSPAGLQARYNEQFF.

A remark on this clonotype: At one boundary the junction diverges from the germline segment, which might be a read error. V usage is TRBV4-2 and J usage is TRBJ2-2, with 8 bases matching TRBD2. CDR3 size: 18 residues. CDR1 is LGHNA, CDR2 YNFKEQ, per germline. The CDR3 DNA is TGTGCCAGCAGCCAAGATGGGCTAGCGGGTCGGGACACCGGGGAGCTGTCTTTT. This encodes CASSQDGLAGRDTGELSF.

For this clonotype: This may be a read error, as it is one base from a much larger clone. The chain couples TRBV6-1 to TRBJ1-2; D is unresolved. Trimming shortened V by 5 bases and J by 4 bases, and 20 bases separated the two germline ends. CDR1 and CDR2 from the germline V gene are MNHNS and SASEGT. CDR3 length: 16 residues. This CDR3 is CASSTSGRVGSYGYTF. The DNA of the CDR3 is TGTGCCAGCAGTACCAGCGGTCGGGTCGGAAGCTATGGCTACACCTTC.

J is TRBJ2-2 and V is TRBV9; 9 bases map to TRBD2. From germline, CDR1 is SGDLS and CDR2 YYNGEE. V was clipped by 0 bases and J by 4 bases; unmatched bases: 13. This CDR3 contains 19 residues. The CDR3 DNA is TGTGCCAGCAGCGTAGCATCCATCGGAATAGCGGGAGTCACCGGGGAGCTGTTTTTT. It yields the protein CASSVASIGIAGVTGELFF.

This clonotype was counted at least ten times. The genes are TRBV10-3 and TRBJ2-7; the D is unclear. Germline values: CDR1 ENHRY, CDR2 SYGVKD. The length of the CDR3 is 17 residues. V lost 2 bases, J lost 6 bases, and 23 bases lay in between. The DNA for the CDR3 is TGTGCCATCAGTGAGGGGGTGACCGACGGCGGCTCGCGCGAGCAGTACTTC. Its translation: CAISEGVTDGGSREQYF.

Worth noting for this clonotype: Possible read error: a much larger clone is one base away. The chain employs TRBV29-1 and TRBJ2-7; perhaps TRBD2 as D (6 bases). This CDR3 spans 16 amino acids. V gave up 4 bases and J gave up 0 bases, with 19 bases separating them. Germline V gene lookup returns CDR1 SQVTM and CDR2 ANQGSEA. The CDR3 is CSVGGTIGRVSYEQYF. The CDR3 bases are TGCAGCGTTGGGGGAACTATCGGGAGAGTCTCCTACGAGCAGTACTTC.

This clonotype was found once. The chain couples TRBV12-3 or TRBV12-4 to TRBJ2-1; the match to TRBD2 covers 8 bases. The CDR3 is 14 amino acids. This chain's CDR3 is CACSFGGGYNEQFF. The CDR3 DNA reads as TGTGCGTGCAGTTTCGGGGGGGGGTACAATGAGCAGTTCTTC.

Comment on this clonotype: A much larger clone lies a single base off, so this may be a read error. V gene TRBV28 combines with J gene TRBJ2-4; 8 positions match TRBD2. CDR1 and CDR2 (germline): MDHEN, SYDVKM. The CDR3 consists of 14 residues. Written as DNA, the CDR3 is TGTGGCAGCAGCGGGGGCTTGGCCAAAAACATTCAGTACTTC. Residues: CGSSGGLAKNIQYF.

The J gene is TRBJ2-2, the V gene TRBV10-3, with TRBD2 as a possible D gene (5 bases). Trimming cost V 8 bases and J 7 bases, with 17 bases left between them. The CDR3 sequence is 14 residues long. Per germline, CDR1 ENHRY and CDR2 SYGVKD. The CDR3 region is CAIGWGVHSGELFF. The CDR3 DNA follows: TGTGCCATCGGTTGGGGAGTACATAGCGGGGAGCTGTTTTTT.

A remark on this clonotype: Being one base from a much bigger clone, this may be a read error. The gene calls are TRBV10-1 and TRBJ1-5; maybe TRBD1 (6 bases). The V gene's germline CDR1 is WNHNN and CDR2 SYGVQD (reference sequence). CDR3 size: 16 residues. With 7 bases removed from V and 0 bases from J, the gap between germline ends came to 16 bases. CDR3 nucleotides: TGCGCCAGCAAAGTCCCCGGACAGACTAGCAATCAGCCCCAGCATTTT. This codes for CASKVPGQTSNQPQHF.

As concerns this clonotype: One junction end does not reproduce the germline sequence, and a read error may be involved. V usage is TRBV29-1 and J usage is TRBJ2-1; 7 bases map to TRBD2. Germline V gene lookup returns CDR1 SQVTM and CDR2 ANQGSEA. The CDR3 runs 15 residues. CDR3 bases: TGCAGCGTTGATGATGGACTGGCGGGGGTGGGTGAGCGGTTCTTC. Encoded protein: CSVDDGLAGVGERFF.

Points on this clonotype: A much bigger clone sits one base away, suggesting this may be a read error. The V and J genes are TRBV10-2 and TRBJ2-5, with 7 bases lining up with TRBD1. The germline CDR1 and CDR2 sequences are WSHSY and SAAADI. CDR3 length: 13 residues. CDR3 DNA sequence: TGCGCCAGCAGGGACAGGAACCATGAGACCCAGTACTTC. This gives the protein CASRDRNHETQYF.

Concerning this clonotype: At one of its ends the junction is not consistent with the germline gene, which may arise from a read error. The J gene is TRBJ2-7, the V gene TRBV6-6; tentative D call: TRBD2 (5 bases). This CDR3 contains 16 residues. CDR1 is MNHNY and CDR2 is SVGAGI in the germline V gene (reference sequence). The CDR3: CASSYSERTQSFELYF. The CDR3, as DNA: TGTGCCAGCAGTTACTCGGAGAGGACTCAATCCTTCGAGCTGTACTTC.